The 4 T cell receptor beta chains below were found in one sample sequenced in a study of radiotherapy plus CTLA-4 blockade in lung cancer. The protocol was immunoSEQ multiplex PCR, while the TCRdb copy is restricted to in-frame clones and leaves out a portion. The sample gives more than 55,000 clones, approximately 84% of which show up once; around 6% is in the top ten. Specimen: peripheral blood, collected from a patient treated with radiotherapy plus ipilimumab. These TCRs come from a human donor with non-small cell lung cancer whose response to radiotherapy plus ipilimumab could not be evaluated.

The chain links TRBV19 to TRBJ2-7; tentatively, D is TRBD1 (7 bases). Germline V lookup: CDR1 LNHDA, CDR2 SQIVND (reference sequence). V lost 8 bases, J lost 0 bases, and 14 bases lay in between. CDR3 length: 14 amino acids. The CDR3 reads CASCAGQSSYEQYF. The CDR3 nucleotides are TGTGCCAGTTGCGCGGGACAGAGCTCCTACGAGCAGTACTTC.

This chain uses TRBV25-1 with TRBJ2-4, with D tentatively TRBD2 (5 bases). The germline V gene encodes CDR1 MGHDK and CDR2 SYGVNS. Trimming removed 4 bases at V and 1 base at J, with 14 bases between. The CDR3 is 16 amino acids. CDR3 DNA sequence: TGTGCCAGCAGTGGCCCGCTGAGGGAGGCCAAAAACATTCAGTACTTC. This codes for CASSGPLREAKNIQYF.

The chain has TRBV19 and TRBJ1-2; D might be TRBD1 (5 bases). Looked up from germline, CDR1 is LNHDA and CDR2 is SQIVND (reference sequence). Trimming took 3 bases from V and 4 from J, leaving 9 bases between them. This CDR3 is built from 13 residues. The CDR3 sequence is CASSIGGSYGYTF. The DNA for the CDR3 is TGTGCCAGTAGTATCGGGGGTTCCTATGGCTACACCTTC. The entire variable domain, with the rest obtained from reference TRBV19 and TRBJ1-2, is as follows: DGGITQSPKYLFRKEGQNVTLSCEQNLNHDAMYWYRQDPGQGLRLIYYSQIVNDFQKGDIAEGYSVSREKKESFPLTVTSAQKNPTAFYLCASSIGGSYGYTFGSGTRLTVV.

J is TRBJ1-5 and V is TRBV29-1; 9 bases are shared with TRBD1. Germline V CDR1 and CDR2: SQVTM, ANQGSEA. This CDR3 has 19 amino acids. V dropped 6 bases and J dropped 0; count of bases not matched to a gene: 18. The CDR3, as DNA: TGCAGCGTCGATTCGGGGACAGGGATGGGCGGATATAGCAATCAGCCCCAGCATTTT. This translates into CSVDSGTGMGGYSNQPQHF.